This T cell receptor beta chain is from a study of Ad26.COV2.S vaccination and SARS-CoV-2 variants (dated by TCRdb to the early 2020s). In the study overall: Donors in the vaccine arm were drawn from COV1001, a multicentre, randomized, double-blind, placebo-controlled phase I-IIa trial testing Ad26.COV2.S in healthy adults. Ad26.COV2.S was administered intramuscularly at a dose of 5x10^10 or 1x10^11 viral particles, either as one shot or as two shots given 56 days apart. A total of 32 samples were included in the TCR-sequenced set, comprising 19 Ad26.COV2.S vaccine recipients, 5 placebo recipients and 8 SARS-CoV-2 convalescent individuals. Investigators remained blinded to trial group allocation during experiments and outcome assessment. Participants in the trial were split at random into five groups of five each, receiving low-dose or high-dose Ad26.COV2.S once or twice, or else placebo on both occasions. TCRbeta repertoire sequencing was used to assess the specificity and breadth of SARS-CoV-2-reactive T cell receptors after Ad26.COV2.S vaccination.

The treatment or condition tag for this specimen amounts to: about 20 received Ad26.COV2.S at low or high dose, single or two shots; roughly five received placebo; per-sample allocation not given. Repertoires of vaccine and placebo recipients were sequenced from samples taken on day 63 after the first injection. In Cohort 1b, about 25 adults aged 18-55 years were enrolled at a single site in Boston, USA, between 29 July and 7 August 2020. As a vaccine, Ad26.COV2.S was a replication-incompetent adenovirus type 26 vector that expressed a prefusion-stabilized SARS-CoV-2 spike protein derived from the original Wuhan strain. The immunoSEQ Assay was the method used to sequence TCRbeta CDR3 regions. After extraction, genomic DNA underwent amplification by bias-controlled multiplex PCR, followed by high-throughput sequencing. The paper's processing steps were these. To quantify the absolute abundance of each unique TCRbeta CDR3 region, sequences were collapsed and filtered. T cell fraction was estimated by normalizing TCRbeta template counts to usable DNA, which was measured by amplifying reference genes present in all nucleated cells. Repertoire TCRs were annotated as SARS-CoV-2-specific when V gene, CDR3 amino acid sequence and J gene were exactly matched to a known reactive TCR set. The reference SARS-CoV-2 TCR set came from MIRA and was filtered for enrichment in COVID-19-positive ImmuneCODE repertoires, removing public or cross-reactive TCRs. Using the MIRA antigens, annotated TCRs were further analysed by specific ORF or by position within an ORF. Breadth was defined as the number of annotated unique rearrangements divided by the total number of unique productive rearrangements, and depth was defined as the summed frequency of the annotated unique rearrangements. TCR breadth was compared between groups using two-sided Wilcoxon rank-sum tests. TCRdb limited this immuneACCESS table to in-frame rearrangements with V and J called. A share of clones is missing; checked studies link under half to unresolved V genes, and the rest is unexplained. Clone size and the V and J calls come from that table; the DNA yielded D and trimming. The sample profile shows around 250,000 clones; around 87% of them were found once. Of the sample, over 2.5% is held by the ten largest clones.

Broader findings and caveats from the paper: After vaccination, spike-specific CD8+ and CD4+ T cell responses were reported to show substantial breadth. The study lacked the statistical power to compare responses across vaccine doses or regimens. It was noted by the authors that total T cell responses may have been underestimated by the TCR breadth and depth analyses. Higher spike-specific TCR breadth was observed in Ad26.COV2.S recipients than in placebo recipients (P = 0.0014). Comparable non-spike TCR breadth was observed between vaccine and placebo recipients, consistent with only spike being contained in the vaccine.

Based on the germline V gene, the CDR1 and CDR2 sequences are MDHEN and SYDVKM. Cut back by 3 bases and 1 base, the V and J ends lie 3 bases apart. Measured from the cysteine to the phenylalanine, the CDR3 is 12 residues long. Of the read, only the CDR3 DNA is kept; its 36 bases are in frame from base 1. Regarding this clone: No antigen is known for it. There are no base qualities to consult, and no much larger clone falls within one base.

The sequence links TRBV28 to TRBJ1-2; the D gene remains uncertain. The TCR originated in a person aged 18-60 years who received the Ad26.COV2.S COVID-19 vaccine or a placebo. Sequences were derived from peripheral blood, sampled in a trial of Ad26.COV2.S vaccine versus placebo. The nucleotide sequence is given as TGTGCCAGCAGTTTTGTTAACTATGGCTACACCTTC. Translated, this is CASSFVNYGYTF.